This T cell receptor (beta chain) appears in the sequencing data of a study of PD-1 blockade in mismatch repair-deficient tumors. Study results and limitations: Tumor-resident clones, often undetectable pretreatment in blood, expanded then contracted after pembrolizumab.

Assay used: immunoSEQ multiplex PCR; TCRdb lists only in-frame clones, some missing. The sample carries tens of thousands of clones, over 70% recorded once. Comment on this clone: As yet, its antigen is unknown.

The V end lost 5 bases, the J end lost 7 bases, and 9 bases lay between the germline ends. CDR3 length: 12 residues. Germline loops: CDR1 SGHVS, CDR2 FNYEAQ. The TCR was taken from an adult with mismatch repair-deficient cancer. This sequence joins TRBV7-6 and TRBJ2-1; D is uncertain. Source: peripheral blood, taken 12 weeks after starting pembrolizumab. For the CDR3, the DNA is TGTGCCAGCAGCCCTACAAGGAATGAGCAGTTCTTC. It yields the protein CASSPTRNEQFF.